The 21 T cell receptor beta chains presented below share a single source sample, sequenced in a study of T cell repertoires in cytomegalovirus infection. TCRdb independently ran MiXCR on the reads; one entry per CDR3 protein. Found here are 300,000 to 450,000 distinct CDR3 sequences, 15% to 20% of them singletons; the top ten hold roughly 8.7%. Sequenced input: PBMCs. The receptor source for this set is a human donor in good health (CMV status not recorded). Some clones in this sample may be carry-over from other donors' samples.

The table lists this clonotype with a few counts. The chain couples TRBV6-1 to TRBJ2-1; TRBD2 matches at 8 bases. J gave up 8 bases and V 6 bases, and 9 bases lay outside the gene matches. CDR3 size: 14 residues. From germline, CDR1 is MNHNS and CDR2 SASEGT. CDR3 region: CASRRAGAGHEQFF. The DNA of the CDR3 is TGTGCCAGCAGGAGAGCGGGAGCGGGTCATGAGCAGTTCTTC.

The chain carries TRBV20-1 and TRBJ2-7; TRBD2 matches 8 bases. The CDR3 is 12 residues long. V shed 6 bases, J shed 2 bases, and the junction held 3 bases outside the gene matches. Germline-derived CDR1 and CDR2 are DFQATT and SNEGSKA (reference sequence). CDR3 residues: CSAGRGPYEQYF. The CDR3 region has the DNA TGCAGTGCCGGGAGGGGACCCTACGAGCAGTACTTC.

The sample holds many counts of this clonotype. The rearrangement links TRBV6-2 or TRBV6-3 to TRBJ2-1; TRBD2 aligns across 9 bases. From germline, CDR1 is MNHEY and CDR2 SVGEGT. The CDR3 length is 17 residues. V gave up 0 bases and J gave up 3 bases; unmatched junction bases: 6. The CDR3 is CASSYSPPSGVYNEQFF. The CDR3 bases are TGTGCCAGCAGTTACTCGCCCCCTAGCGGGGTCTACAATGAGCAGTTCTTC.

The gene calls are TRBV5-1 and TRBJ1-1; the D is unclear. V was clipped by 0 bases and J by 4 bases, with 16 bases between them. The CDR3 totals 16 residues. The V gene's germline CDR1 is SGHRS and CDR2 YFSETQ. Here the CDR3 DNA reads TGCGCCAGCAGCTTGGTGGGCAAAGGCTTTGGCACTGAAGCTTTCTTT. Translation: CASSLVGKGFGTEAFF.

Only one count was recorded for this clonotype. The chain links TRBV20-1 to TRBJ2-1; 7 bases are a match to TRBD1. The V gene end was trimmed by 0 bases and the J gene end by 0 bases; junction bases not matched to a gene: 2. The CDR3 runs 15 residues. Germline CDR1 and CDR2: DFQATT and SNEGSKA (reference sequence). The CDR3 coding sequence is TGCAGTGCTAGAGATAGACAGGGCTCCTACAATGAGCAGTTCTTC. Translating gives CSARDRQGSYNEQFF.

The V and J genes are TRBV6-8 and TRBJ2-7; D ambiguous. This CDR3 has 13 residues. Trimming removed 6 bases from V and 5 bases from J, with 14 bases in between. Germline CDR1 and CDR2: MNHGY and SAAAGT. CDR3 coding DNA: TGTGCCAGCAGCCGGTCGGGTACCCACGAGCAGTACTTC. This sequence encodes CASSRSGTHEQYF.

This clonotype was detected many times. The chain is built from TRBV5-6 and TRBJ1-1; D gene unclear. Germline values: CDR1 SGHDT, CDR2 YYEEEE. The CDR3 sequence is 12 residues long. Between the trimmed V and J ends, which lost 2 bases and 1 base, there was a span of 3 bases. CDR3 residues: CASSFRNTEAFF. CDR3 in DNA: TGTGCCAGCAGCTTCAGGAACACTGAAGCTTTCTTT.

The rearrangement joins TRBV28 to TRBJ1-5; D gene unclear. This CDR3 is 15 amino acids long. V lost 6 bases and J 10 bases, leaving 22 bases between the germline ends. CDR1 MDHEN and CDR2 SYDVKM come from the germline V gene. In nucleotides, the CDR3 is TGTGCCAGCAGCATCGTAGAAAACCGCCCGGATCCCCAGCATTTT. It translates to CASSIVENRPDPQHF.

This clonotype was seen at least ten times. V gene TRBV7-2 combines with J gene TRBJ1-1; D is unclear. Germline lookup yields CDR1 SGHTA and CDR2 FQGNSA. The V end lost 6 bases, the J end lost 1 base, and 9 bases lay between the germline ends. The CDR3 loop spans 13 amino acids. CDR3 region: CASSIWANTEAFF. In nucleotides, the CDR3 is TGTGCCAGCAGTATTTGGGCGAACACTGAAGCTTTCTTT.

The chain carries TRBV20-1 and TRBJ1-5; no firm D call. V was shortened by 5 bases and J by 5 bases, with 10 bases between the two germline ends. The CDR3 runs 12 residues. Germline CDR1 and CDR2: DFQATT and SNEGSKA (reference sequence). Here the CDR3 reads CSAWRRDQPQHF. The CDR3 DNA follows: TGCAGTGCTTGGAGACGGGATCAGCCCCAGCATTTT.

Many counts were recorded for this clonotype. The chain has TRBV19 and TRBJ1-5, with 8 bases that match TRBD1. CDR1 and CDR2 (germline): LNHDA, SQIVND (reference sequence). Trimming at V came to 5 bases and at J to 5 bases, leaving 5 bases not matched to a gene. The CDR3 is 14 residues long. The CDR3 region has the DNA TGTGCCAGTAGTCCACTGACAGGGGATCAGCCCCAGCATTTT. Its translation: CASSPLTGDQPQHF.

This sequence joins TRBV11-2 and TRBJ1-1; D possibly corresponds to TRBD1 (5 bases). The CDR3 has 14 amino acids. CDR1 and CDR2 (germline): SGHAT, FQNNGV. The ends were cut back, 4 bases at V and 8 bases at J, with 17 bases in the middle. The CDR3 DNA sequence: TGTGCCAGCAGCTCCATTGGGGCCCCATCGGAAGCTTTCTTT. Amino acid sequence: CASSSIGAPSEAFF. Using reference TRBV11-2 and TRBJ1-1 for the parts outside the CDR3, the full variable domain is EAGVAQSPRYKIIEKRQSVAFWCNPISGHATLYWYQQILGQGPKLLIQFQNNGVVDDSQLPKDRFSAERLKGVDSTLKIQPAKLEDSAVYLCASSSIGAPSEAFFGQGTRLTVV.

This chain connects TRBV7-2 to TRBJ1-5, with D possibly TRBD1 on 5 matching bases. V lost 5 bases and J 7 bases, leaving 18 bases between the germline ends. Germline V gene data show CDR1 as SGHTA and CDR2 as FQGNSA. The length of the CDR3 is 15 residues. The CDR3 nucleotides are TGTGCCAGCAGCCCCGGGACGACTTGGGGCCAGCCCCAGCATTTT. Translation: CASSPGTTWGQPQHF.

This clonotype was counted at least ten times. The chain joins TRBV7-8 to TRBJ2-1; TRBD2 aligns across 10 bases. This CDR3 has 14 residues. The V gene's germline CDR1 is SGHVS and CDR2 FQNEAQ. V lost 7 bases and J lost 7; bases outside the gene matches: 7. CDR3 sequence: CASTLLAGGNEQFF. The CDR3 DNA reads as TGTGCCAGCACCCTTTTAGCGGGGGGAAATGAGCAGTTCTTC.

This chain connects TRBV4-3 to TRBJ2-5, with 10 nucleotides matching TRBD2. The CDR3 loop spans 16 amino acids. The germline CDR1 and CDR2 sequences are LGHNA and YSLEER. V trimming: 1 base; J trimming: 4 bases; junction bases outside the gene matches: 6. This CDR3 is CASSQGASGSRETQYF. For the CDR3, the DNA is TGCGCCAGCAGCCAAGGGGCTAGCGGGAGTAGAGAGACCCAGTACTTC.

The chain recombines TRBV29-1 with TRBJ1-1, with TRBD1 as a possible D gene (6 bases). With 8 bases removed from V and 7 bases from J, the gap between germline ends came to 17 bases. CDR3 length: 12 residues. CDR1 and CDR2 (germline): SQVTM, ANQGSEA. The CDR3 region has the DNA TGCAGCCAAAACAGGGCCGGGGGTGAAGCTTTCTTT. Translated: CSQNRAGGEAFF.

The chain links TRBV10-3 to TRBJ1-2, with TRBD1 matching over 8 bases. With 4 bases clipped from V and 4 bases from J, the junction kept 11 bases outside the gene matches. The CDR3 contains 16 residues. Per the germline V gene, CDR1 is ENHRY and CDR2 is SYGVKD. The DNA of the CDR3 is TGTGCCATCAGTGCGTCGTGGCCCCAGGGGGCCTATGGCTACACCTTC. Translating it yields CAISASWPQGAYGYTF.

This clonotype was recorded a few times. This chain links TRBV7-9 with TRBJ1-5; D is undetermined. CDR1 SEHNR and CDR2 FQNEAQ come from the germline V gene (reference sequence). The CDR3 extends over 14 amino acids. Trimming cost V 3 bases and J 5 bases, with 11 bases left between them. The CDR3 spells CASSFNGHDQPQHF. CDR3 bases: TGTGCCAGCAGCTTCAACGGGCACGATCAGCCCCAGCATTTT.

V and J are TRBV29-1 and TRBJ1-1; D remains unclear. CDR1 is SQVTM and CDR2 is ANQGSEA in the germline V gene. V lost 6 bases and J lost 1, with 12 bases in between. The CDR3 is made up of 13 amino acids. CDR3 coding DNA: TGCAGCGTGCTAGGACCAACGAACACTGAAGCTTTCTTT. As protein: CSVLGPTNTEAFF.

This clonotype was detected ten times or more. The J gene is TRBJ1-2, the V gene TRBV2; D is possibly TRBD1 (6 bases). Deletions cut 1 base from V and 4 bases from J, with 10 bases between. This CDR3 region has 14 residues. Germline CDR1 and CDR2: SNHLY and FYNNEI. The CDR3 sequence: CASSEDQGFYGYTF. CDR3 DNA sequence: TGTGCCAGCAGTGAAGATCAGGGGTTCTATGGCTACACCTTC.

This clonotype was counted between two and nine times. The chain has TRBV7-9 and TRBJ2-5; TRBD2 matches at 7 bases. Trimming cost V 3 bases and J 2 bases; bases outside gene matches: 6. CDR3 length: 15 residues. CDR1 SEHNR and CDR2 FQNEAQ come from the germline V gene (reference sequence). The CDR3: CASSLVRAGQETQYF. Written as DNA, the CDR3 is TGTGCCAGCAGCTTGGTTAGAGCGGGACAAGAGACCCAGTACTTC.